The rows below give T cell receptor beta chains drawn from one sample of a study of PD-1 and CTLA-4 blockade in melanoma. Produced via immunoSEQ multiplex PCR; TCRdb's table is partial and in-frame only. This table has approximately 11,000 clones, 65% to 90% appearing once. The sequencing here drew on CD8+ T cells from peripheral blood, taken from a patient given anti-PD-1 treatment. These receptors came from a human donor with melanoma. The CDR3 runs from the conserved cysteine through the conserved F or W. D genes are given only for firm matches. For some rows the clone size is stated as once, few or many, or as a class when expanded; others skip it.

J	D	size	V	CDR3	DNA
TRBJ2-7	-	-	TRBV19	CASSIVGTSYEQYF	TGTGCCAGTAGTATAGTTGGCACCTCCTACGAGCAGTACTTC
TRBJ2-3	TRBD1	-	TRBV5-8	CASSDRQGVRPDTQYF	TGTGCCAGCAGCGACAGACAGGGGGTTCGACCAGATACGCAGTATTTT
TRBJ2-6	-	-	TRBV5-1	CASSLRQQGSSSGANVLTF	TGCGCCAGCAGCTTGCGGCAGCAGGGATCTAGCTCTGGGGCCAACGTCCTGACTTTC
TRBJ1-5	-	-	TRBV27	CASSFVRGNQPQHF	TGTGCCAGCAGTTTTGTCCGGGGCAATCAGCCCCAGCATTTT
TRBJ1-2	-	-	TRBV4-1	CASSPVTGNYGYTF	TGCGCCAGCAGCCCGGTCACAGGGAACTATGGCTACACCTTC
TRBJ2-7	-	-	TRBV11-3	CASSLVLGYEQYF	TGTGCCAGCAGCTTAGTTCTGGGCTACGAGCAGTACTTC
TRBJ1-2	-	medium-sized	TRBV5-4	CASKVLGEVHGYTF	TGTGCCAGCAAGGTGCTTGGAGAGGTTCATGGCTACACCTTC
TRBJ2-7	TRBD2	-	TRBV25-1	CASSGPSGSAYF	TGTGCCAGCAGTGGTCCCAGCGGGAGCGCGTACTTC
TRBJ1-1	-	-	TRBV3-1/TRBV3-2	CASSQVAAGGTTEAFF	TGTGCCAGCAGCCAAGTCGCCGCGGGGGGAACCACTGAAGCTTTCTTT
TRBJ1-5	TRBD1	-	TRBV7-8	CASSPGGWQPQHF	TGTGCCAGCAGCCCAGGGGGTTGGCAGCCCCAGCATTTT
TRBJ1-3	-	-	TRBV5-6	CASSLEPSSGNTIYF	TGTGCCAGCAGCTTGGAACCCTCCTCTGGAAACACCATATATTTT
TRBJ1-3	-	-	TRBV12-3/TRBV12-4	CASTTGPGNTIYF	TGTGCCAGCACCACAGGGCCCGGAAACACCATATATTTT
TRBJ1-4	TRBD1	-	TRBV5-6	CASSLTGGNEKLFF	TGTGCCAGCAGCTTAACAGGGGGAAATGAAAAACTGTTTTTT
TRBJ1-5	-	-	TRBV30	CAWSTGSGSNQPQHF	TGTGCCTGGAGTACTGGGTCTGGGAGCAATCAGCCCCAGCATTTT
TRBJ2-3	-	-	TRBV2	CASSEAVISTDTQYF	TGTGCCAGCAGTGAAGCCGTAATTAGCACAGATACGCAGTATTTT
TRBJ2-1	-	-	TRBV5-4	CASMVDSANNEQFF	TGTGCCAGCATGGTTGATAGCGCGAACAATGAGCAGTTCTTC